The 20 T cell receptor beta chains reported below all come from one sample, sequenced in a study of STAT5B mutations in CD4+ large granular lymphocyte leukemia. Libraries were prepared by immunoSEQ multiplex PCR; TCRdb keeps only in-frame clonotypes and omits some of them. The sample contains over 45,000 clones, just over 70% of which appear only once. Input material: CD4+ T cells from blood buffy coats. The source of these receptors is a human donor in good health.

The CDR3 region is CAWSPAGHSYEQYF. The CDR3 bases are TGTGCCTGGAGCCCCGCAGGGCACTCCTACGAGCAGTACTTC. This rearrangement joins TRBV30 to TRBJ2-7, with a weak D call TRBD1 (5 bases). This CDR3 contains 14 residues. With 3 bases removed from V and 0 bases from J, the gap between germline ends came to 12 bases. Germline V gene data show CDR1 as GTSNPN and CDR2 as SVGIG (reference sequence).

This clone has only a few counts. V and J are TRBV9 and TRBJ2-7; tentatively, D is TRBD2 (5 bases). Trimming pared 8 bases from V and 1 base from J, leaving 16 bases between. There are 14 residues in the CDR3. Germline V gene lookup returns CDR1 SGDLS and CDR2 YYNGEE. CDR3 sequence (DNA): TGTGCCAGGGTCGGTTGGCGACTATCCTACGAGCAGTACGTC. This encodes CARVGWRLSYEQYV.

The V gene is TRBV29-1, the J gene TRBJ1-2; D might be TRBD1 (5 bases). Looked up from germline, CDR1 is SQVTM and CDR2 is ANQGSEA. V was cut by 3 bases and J by 8 bases, with 10 bases left in between. The CDR3 loop spans 11 amino acids. CDR3 DNA sequence: TGCAGCGTTGACAGGGCGGGAGGCTACACCTTC. Its protein is CSVDRAGGYTF.

V usage is TRBV14 and J usage is TRBJ1-2; TRBD1 might be the D (5 bases). The germline gives CDR1 SGHDN, CDR2 FVKESK. The V end was cut by 1 base, the J end by 9 bases, with 15 bases between. CDR3 length: 14 residues. CDR3 DNA sequence: TGTGCCAGCAGCCAAGGCCTCTGGGGGGAGCGCTACACCTTC. It specifies CASSQGLWGERYTF.

The chain employs TRBV4-2 and TRBJ1-4, with D unresolved. The germline V gene encodes CDR1 LGHNA and CDR2 YNFKEQ. This CDR3 contains 15 residues. The V end was cut by 8 bases, the J end by 8 bases, with 21 bases between. DNA for the CDR3: TGTGCCAGCGGCGAGACCTGGCCGCCCAGGGAAAAACTGTTTTTT. As protein: CASGETWPPREKLFF.

The rearrangement links TRBV15 to TRBJ1-3; D remains unclear. The CDR3 has 15 amino acids. Trimming took off 3 bases at V and 0 bases at J, with 9 bases between the two ends. Germline-derived CDR1 and CDR2 are LNHNV and YYDKDF (reference sequence). CDR3 in amino acids: CATSSARGSGNTIYF. The CDR3 DNA sequence: TGTGCCACCAGCAGCGCCCGGGGCTCTGGAAACACCATATATTTT.

The chain employs TRBV5-6 and TRBJ2-7, with unresolved D. CDR1 and CDR2 from the germline V gene are SGHDT and YYEEEE. The CDR3 is 13 amino acids. V lost 0 bases and J lost 2, with 6 bases in between. CDR3 amino acids: CASSLGTTYEQYV. The CDR3 coding sequence is TGTGCCAGCAGCTTGGGAACTACCTACGAGCAGTACGTC.

The chain is built from TRBV19 and TRBJ2-7; maybe TRBD1 (6 bases). The CDR3 runs to 13 residues. Germline V lookup: CDR1 LNHDA, CDR2 SQIVND (reference sequence). With 5 bases removed from V and 2 bases from J, the gap between germline ends came to 10 bases. The CDR3 nucleotides are TGTGCCAGTAGTTACGAGGGGGCCTACGAGCAGTACTTC. The encoded protein is CASSYEGAYEQYF.

This clone has just one count. The chain is built from TRBV7-2 and TRBJ2-2; D unclear. CDR3 length equals 14 residues. V was clipped by 5 bases and J by 7 bases, with 14 bases between them. From germline, CDR1 is SGHTA and CDR2 FQGNSA. The CDR3 region has the DNA TGTGCCAGCAGCCCCTTTGGACGGGTCGGGGAGCTGTTTTTT. Its translation: CASSPFGRVGELFF.

This clone was recorded a few times. The CDR3: CASSESNYGYTF. The CDR3 region has the DNA TGTGCCAGCAGTGAATCGAACTATGGCTACACCTTC. The chain links TRBV25-1 to TRBJ1-2; D call uncertain. In germline, CDR1 is MGHDK, CDR2 SYGVNS. Trimming left V 1 base short and J 2 bases short, with 2 bases between. The CDR3 loop spans 12 amino acids.

This rearrangement joins TRBV28 to TRBJ2-7; D is possibly TRBD1 (5 bases). The CDR3 is made up of 13 amino acids. Trimming cost V 3 bases and J 5 bases, with 11 bases left between them. In germline, CDR1 is MDHEN, CDR2 SYDVKM. CDR3 nucleotides: TGTGCCAGCAGTTTCGGCAGGGTGGACGAGCAGTACTTC. This translates into CASSFGRVDEQYF.

This clone showed up just a few times. CDR3 sequence: CASSAPTGGYQPQHF. The CDR3 region has the DNA TGTGCCAGCAGCGCCCCAACAGGGGGGTATCAGCCCCAGCATTTT. The chain recombines TRBV28 with TRBJ1-5, with 8 bases that match TRBD1. After removal of 6 bases from V and 5 bases from J, the junction contained 9 bases not matched to a gene. There are 15 residues in the CDR3. CDR1 and CDR2 (germline): MDHEN, SYDVKM.

This clone was seen only a few times. This chain connects TRBV10-3 to TRBJ2-5; 7 bases match TRBD1. The CDR3 covers 12 residues. V lost 4 bases and J lost 6; bases outside the gene matches: 2. Germline CDR1 is ENHRY and CDR2 is SYGVKD. CDR3 sequence reads: CAISGDSQTQYF. In DNA form, the CDR3 reads TGTGCCATCAGTGGGGACAGCCAGACCCAGTACTTC.

This clone was detected a few times. The chain links TRBV30 to TRBJ1-2; tentatively, D is TRBD1 (5 bases). Trimming removed 1 base from V and 8 bases from J, with 14 bases in between. The CDR3 totals 13 residues. The germline V gene encodes CDR1 GTSNPN and CDR2 SVGIG (reference sequence). Written as DNA, the CDR3 is TGTGCCTGGAGTGCTGGGGCGGGGATCGGCTACACCTTC. This sequence encodes CAWSAGAGIGYTF.

The J gene is TRBJ2-5, the V gene TRBV9, with D maybe TRBD2 (6 bases). V gave up 2 bases and J gave up 1 base, with 9 bases separating them. The CDR3 runs to 14 residues. Per the germline V gene, CDR1 is SGDLS and CDR2 is YYNGEE. CDR3 nucleotide sequence: TGTGCCAGCAGCGTTGGGGGGTTCCAAGAGACCCAGTACTTC. It specifies CASSVGGFQETQYF.

This clone came up a few times. The chain employs TRBV19 and TRBJ1-5; the match to TRBD1 covers 9 bases. With 7 bases clipped from V and 0 bases from J, the junction kept 7 bases outside the gene matches. The CDR3 runs to 16 residues. CDR1 and CDR2 from the germline V gene are LNHDA and SQIVND (reference sequence). For the CDR3, the DNA is TGTGCCAGTACCCCCGGGACAGGGAATAGCAATCAGCCCCAGCATTTT. Translation: CASTPGTGNSNQPQHF.

The chain has TRBV6-5 and TRBJ2-5; possible D gene TRBD1, 5 bases. Trimming left V 4 bases short and J 1 base short, with 10 bases between. The CDR3 is made up of 14 amino acids. CDR1 and CDR2 from the germline V gene are MNHEY and SVGAGI. This CDR3 is CASSCDRSQETQYF. In nucleotides, the CDR3 is TGTGCCAGCAGTTGCGACAGAAGCCAAGAGACCCAGTACTTC.

The chain employs TRBV2 and TRBJ1-5, with D unresolved. The CDR3 covers 14 residues. Germline loops: CDR1 SNHLY, CDR2 FYNNEI. V lost 3 bases and J 0 bases, leaving 6 bases between the germline ends. CDR3 amino acids: CASSEADSNQPQHF. CDR3 bases: TGTGCCAGCAGTGAGGCAGATAGCAATCAGCCCCAGCATTTT.

The chain carries TRBV5-1 and TRBJ2-2; 7 bases agree with TRBD2. Germline V lookup: CDR1 SGHRS, CDR2 YFSETQ. V lost 4 bases to trimming and J lost 6 bases; unmatched junction nucleotides: 12. The CDR3 extends over 16 amino acids. CDR3 nucleotides: TGCGCCAGCAGCACCTCCCCAATAACTAGCGCCGGGGAGCTGTTTTTT. Its translation: CASSTSPITSAGELFF.

The chain carries TRBV19 and TRBJ2-2; TRBD1 might be the D (6 bases). The CDR3 length is 18 residues. V was shortened by 7 bases and J by 4 bases, with 25 bases between the two germline ends. Germline values: CDR1 LNHDA, CDR2 SQIVND (reference sequence). The CDR3 here is CASKEPGHTQGFTGELFF. The CDR3 nucleotides are TGTGCCAGTAAAGAACCGGGTCATACGCAGGGGTTCACCGGGGAGCTGTTTTTT. Complete variable domain (other parts from reference TRBV19 and TRBJ2-2): DGGITQSPKYLFRKEGQNVTLSCEQNLNHDAMYWYRQDPGQGLRLIYYSQIVNDFQKGDIAEGYSVSREKKESFPLTVTSAQKNPTAFYLCASKEPGHTQGFTGELFFGEGSRLTVL.